These 3 T cell receptor beta chains came from one sample sequenced in a study of blood T cell repertoires in COVID-19. Here immunoSEQ multiplex PCR was the method, and the copy in TCRdb shows in-frame clones only, minus some. In the table there are about 150,000 clones, roughly 84% of which are singletons. Input material: peripheral blood. The source of these receptors is a human donor in a cohort sampled during active COVID-19.

V usage is TRBV19 and J usage is TRBJ1-4; D possibly corresponds to TRBD1 (6 bases). Germline V gene sequence: CDR1 LNHDA, CDR2 SQIVND (reference sequence). The V end was cut by 5 bases, the J end by 8 bases, with 21 bases between. The CDR3 is made up of 16 amino acids. The CDR3 sequence: CASSLPGTSGGEKLFF. CDR3 bases: TGTGCCAGTAGTCTACCCGGGACATCGGGTGGGGAAAAACTGTTTTTT.

V gene TRBV6-5 combines with J gene TRBJ1-6, with TRBD1 identical over 7 bases. Germline-derived CDR1 and CDR2 are MNHEY and SVGAGI. This CDR3 comprises 12 residues. J was trimmed by 9 bases and V by 10 bases; bases with no gene match: 6. The CDR3 region has the DNA TGTGCCACCAAACAGGGGAGTTCACCCCTCCACTTT. The encoded protein is CATKQGSSPLHF.

The chain couples TRBV5-5 to TRBJ1-1; unclear D gene. CDR1 SGHKS and CDR2 YYEKEE come from the germline V gene (reference sequence). V lost 0 bases and J 0 bases, leaving 6 bases between the germline ends. The CDR3 extends over 14 amino acids. CDR3: CASSLDLVNTEAFF. CDR3 coding DNA: TGTGCCAGCAGCTTGGACCTAGTGAACACTGAAGCTTTCTTT.